Listed below are T cell receptor beta chains from one sample, sequenced in a study of cytomegalovirus exposure and HLA in healthy donors. Measured with immunoSEQ multiplex PCR; TCRdb has only the in-frame clones, and not every one. The table lists a few hundred thousand clones, roughly 90% of them singletons. The sequenced sample consisted of PBMCs. The receptors were sampled from a woman aged 18 to 35 in good health and CMV-seronegative. Both conserved end residues are part of each CDR3. Fields, in order: V gene, CDR3 length, clone size, D gene, J gene, CDR3 DNA, CDR3 protein. The D gene is left open where the match is weak. Expanded clones get a size class; other rows say once, few or many, or leave the size out.

TRBV11-2,13,once,-,TRBJ1-1,TGTGCCAGCAGCTTATGGTGGCCCACTGAAGCTTTCTTT,CASSLWWPTEAFF
TRBV11-3,17,-,TRBD2,TRBJ2-7,TGTGCCAGCAGCCCAGGGGTGGGACTAGCGGAATCCTACGAGCAGTACTTC,CASSPGVGLAESYEQYF
TRBV28,16,once,TRBD2,TRBJ2-2,TGTGCCAGCAGTTTAAGGGCGGGAGGGCTGGCCGGGGAGCTGTTTTTT,CASSLRAGGLAGELFF
TRBV9,14,once,-,TRBJ2-1,TGTGCCAGCAGCGTAGCCCCTATCCTCAATGAGCAGTTCTTC,CASSVAPILNEQFF
TRBV7-6,14,-,-,TRBJ2-3,TGTGCCAGCAGCTTAAGTACTAGCACAGATACGCAGTATTTT,CASSLSTSTDTQYF
TRBV5-1,14,-,-,TRBJ1-1,TGCGCCAGCAGCAACGGACAGCCAAACACTGAAGCTTTCTTT,CASSNGQPNTEAFF
TRBV27,13,-,-,TRBJ2-7,TGTGCCAGCAGGGCCTCGGGTCGGTCGATGGGGTACTTC,CASRASGRSMGYF
TRBV28,16,-,TRBD2,TRBJ2-7,TGTGCCAGCAGTACGCCCTTACCGGGAGGGCCCCACGAGCAGTACTTC,CASSTPLPGGPHEQYF
TRBV10-3,12,-,-,TRBJ1-1,TGTGCCATCATCGGGGAGGGGACTGAAGCTTTCTTT,CAIIGEGTEAFF
TRBV15,14,-,-,TRBJ2-7,TGTGCCACCAGCAGAGATGGTGAGAGCTACGAGCAGTACTTC,CATSRDGESYEQYF
TRBV4-3,17,-,TRBD2,TRBJ2-3,TGCGCCAGCAGCCAAGATCGGACTAGCGGCCGCACAGATACGCAGTATTTT,CASSQDRTSGRTDTQYF
TRBV29-1,16,-,-,TRBJ1-2,TGCAGCGTTGTGGGGGGAAAGGACGGATCCGCCTATGGCTACACCTTC,CSVVGGKDGSAYGYTF
TRBV28,15,-,TRBD1,TRBJ2-7,TGTGCCAGCAGGACAGGGACAGGGGGGTCCTACGAGCAGTACTTC,CASRTGTGGSYEQYF
TRBV6-1,13,-,TRBD1,TRBJ1-2,TGTGCCAGCAGGATGACAGGGGACTATGGCTACACCTTC,CASRMTGDYGYTF